The 26 T cell receptor beta chains in this list originate from one sample, sequenced in a study of spatial heterogeneity in lung cancer. Time point of the sample: sample taken at primary tumor resection. Frozen PBMC, nontumor lung or tumor provided whole RNA, which was sequenced unsorted. TCRdb reanalysed the 5' RACE reads using MiXCR and keeps one entry per CDR3 protein. The repertoire has about 17,000 distinct CDR3 sequences, about a fifth of them found once; the top ten carry around a fifth. Source: PBMCs, taken at surgery. Receptors originate from a female donor with early-stage non-small cell lung cancer.

This clonotype was counted many times. J is TRBJ1-2 and V is TRBV2; 7 nucleotides align to TRBD1. The CDR3 length is 15 residues. The V gene's germline CDR1 is SNHLY and CDR2 FYNNEI. The J segment lost 4 bases and the V segment lost 2 bases, leaving 7 bases of the junction unmatched. The CDR3 nucleotides read TGTGCCAGCAGTGAATCTGGCAGGGGGAGCTATGGCTACACCTTC. Protein product: CASSESGRGSYGYTF.

This clonotype appeared many times. The chain uses TRBV7-2 and TRBJ1-5; a possible D gene is TRBD1 (5 bases). Germline loops: CDR1 SGHTA, CDR2 FQGNSA. The CDR3 sequence is 17 residues long. The V end lost 5 bases, the J end lost 1 base, and 18 bases lay between the germline ends. The CDR3 region is CASSHSRSGVSNQPQHF. The CDR3 DNA follows: TGTGCCAGCAGCCACTCCCGCTCGGGGGTAAGCAATCAGCCCCAGCATTTT.

This clonotype counts as medium-sized. V and J are TRBV6-2 or TRBV6-3 and TRBJ1-1, with 8 nucleotides matching TRBD1. In germline, CDR1 is MNHEY, CDR2 SVGEGT. This CDR3 is 14 amino acids long. V lost 6 bases, J lost 4 bases, and 7 bases stayed unmatched. The DNA for the CDR3 is TGTGCCAGCAGGTCCGGGACAGGCTTCACTGAAGCTTTCTTT. The encoded protein is CASRSGTGFTEAFF.

This clonotype was detected many times. This chain uses TRBV28 with TRBJ1-6; D ambiguous. The CDR3 has 15 residues. The V gene lost 3 bases and the J gene lost 3 bases, with 9 bases spanning the gap. The germline CDR1 and CDR2 sequences are MDHEN and SYDVKM. The CDR3 is CASSFERLYNSPLHF. The CDR3 nucleotides read TGTGCCAGCAGTTTTGAGCGCCTCTATAATTCACCCCTCCACTTT.

Within the sample, this clonotype is medium-sized (0.01 to 0.1%). V usage is TRBV29-1 and J usage is TRBJ1-4; TRBD1 matches at 9 bases. Per the germline V gene, CDR1 is SQVTM and CDR2 is ANQGSEA. The V segment lost 4 bases and the J segment 7 bases; nucleotides outside the gene matches: 13. The CDR3 totals 16 residues. CDR3 DNA: TGCAGCGTTGCGGGAGGTCCGGGGACAGGGAGTGAAAAACTGTTTTTT. Protein sequence: CSVAGGPGTGSEKLFF.

This clonotype was seen at least ten times. This chain links TRBV10-3 with TRBJ2-1, with D possibly being TRBD2 (5 bases). CDR3 length: 14 residues. V dropped 5 bases and J dropped 2 bases, with 10 bases sitting between them. In germline, CDR1 is ENHRY, CDR2 SYGVKD. In DNA, the CDR3 is TGTGCCATCAGTTCGGACGGGGCCTACAATGAGCAGTTCTTC. The encoded protein is CAISSDGAYNEQFF.

This clonotype was seen ten or more times. The chain couples TRBV6-5 to TRBJ1-1, with 8 nucleotides matching TRBD1. The CDR3 extends over 15 amino acids. V gave up 6 bases and J gave up 0 bases; unmatched junction bases: 6. The germline CDR1 and CDR2 sequences are MNHEY and SVGAGI. CDR3 amino acids: CASSTDRGLNTEAFF. CDR3 bases: TGTGCCAGCAGCACCGACAGGGGACTGAACACTGAAGCTTTCTTT.

This clonotype turned up a few times. It is likely a read error, because the conserved phenylalanine at the end of the CDR3 is missing. The DNA is omitted, as the CDR3 cannot be located on it reliably, and the CDR3 follows TCRdb's listing. The V call is TRBV12-3 or TRBV12-4, the J call TRBJ2-1; the table assigns TRBD1, which was not confirmed against the DNA. A total of 9 residues make up the CDR3, ends included. The CDR3 sequence is CASSSPTGV.

The sample holds many counts of this clonotype. This chain joins TRBV29-1 and TRBJ2-3; D may be TRBD1 (5 bases). This CDR3 region has 8 residues. Germline CDR1 reads SQVTM; CDR2 reads ANQGSEA. The germline V and J ends were trimmed by 6 bases and 14 bases, with 9 bases remaining between them. The CDR3: CSVRRGYF. In DNA form, the CDR3 reads TGCAGCGTCCGAAGGGGGTATTTT.

CDR3 region: CASSLRDTAFVSEAFF. CDR3 in DNA: TGTGCCAGCAGCCTGCGGGACACGGCCTTTGTCTCTGAAGCTTTCTTT. This sequence joins TRBV3-1 and TRBJ1-1, with D possibly being TRBD1 (6 bases). Trimming took off 4 bases at V and 6 bases at J, with 21 bases between the two ends. Germline values: CDR1 LGHDT, CDR2 YNNKEL (reference sequence). This CDR3 comprises 16 residues.

The sample holds a few counts of this clonotype. The chain combines TRBV6-2 or TRBV6-3 with TRBJ2-2, with TRBD2 matching 8 bases. Per germline, CDR1 MNHEY and CDR2 SVGEGT. The CDR3 is made up of 16 amino acids. J lost 0 bases, V lost 4 bases, and 4 bases had no gene match. The CDR3 region has the DNA TGTGCCAGCAGTTCCTTAGCGGGACCGAACACCGGGGAGCTGTTTTTT. Encoded protein: CASSSLAGPNTGELFF.

This clonotype was seen repeatedly, ten times or more. The chain has TRBV7-8 and TRBJ2-5; TRBD2 aligns across 11 bases. Germline lookup yields CDR1 SGHVS and CDR2 FQNEAQ. V shed 3 bases, J shed 3 bases, and the junction held 6 bases outside the gene matches. The CDR3 has 16 amino acids. CDR3 DNA: TGTGCCAGCAGCTTCAAATTAGCGGGAGGGAAAGAGACCCAGTACTTC. Translating gives CASSFKLAGGKETQYF.

This clonotype came up many times. The CDR3 sequence: CASSLGQGIFSQPQHF. Written as DNA, the CDR3 is TGTGCCAGTAGCCTGGGACAGGGGATTTTTTCTCAGCCCCAGCATTTT. V gene TRBV19 combines with J gene TRBJ1-5, with TRBD1 identical over 10 bases. With V trimmed by 6 bases and J by 6 bases, 11 bases remained unmatched. CDR1 LNHDA and CDR2 SQIVND come from the germline V gene (reference sequence). CDR3 length: 16 residues.

This clonotype was seen a few times. The chain couples TRBV20-1 to TRBJ2-3; 8 bases are a match to TRBD2. CDR3 length equals 14 residues. The trim removed 5 bases at V and 3 bases at J, leaving 7 bases unmatched. Germline CDR1 is DFQATT and CDR2 is SNEGSKA (reference sequence). This CDR3 is CSAREGRGTDTQYF. The CDR3 DNA is TGCAGTGCTCGGGAGGGGAGAGGGACAGATACGCAGTATTTT.

This clonotype was observed at least ten times. This chain joins TRBV19 and TRBJ1-5; 8 bases align to TRBD1. The CDR3 runs 15 residues. The germline V gene encodes CDR1 LNHDA and CDR2 SQIVND (reference sequence). J was trimmed by 4 bases and V by 8 bases; bases with no gene match: 10. This CDR3 reads CASGIEDRANQPQHF. Here the CDR3 DNA reads TGTGCCAGTGGGATCGAGGACAGGGCTAATCAGCCCCAGCATTTT.

This clonotype was detected many times. The chain is built from TRBV2 and TRBJ2-3; 10 nucleotides agree with TRBD2. This CDR3 contains 13 residues. Germline lookup yields CDR1 SNHLY and CDR2 FYNNEI. Trimming at V came to 6 bases and at J to 14 bases, leaving 11 bases not matched to a gene. CDR3: CASSGRLAGGRYF. The CDR3 DNA reads TGTGCCAGCAGCGGAAGATTAGCGGGGGGCCGGTATTTT.

V gene TRBV7-6 combines with J gene TRBJ2-6; no definite D call. Between the trimmed V and J ends, which lost 2 bases and 0 bases, there was a span of 20 bases. This CDR3 has 20 amino acids. Germline V lookup: CDR1 SGHVS, CDR2 FNYEAQ. CDR3 DNA sequence: TGTGCCAGCAGCTTAAATATTTGGGGATGGAACCTCTCTGGGGCCAACGTCCTGACTTTC. This gives the protein CASSLNIWGWNLSGANVLTF.

This clonotype is classed as medium-sized. V usage is TRBV7-2 and J usage is TRBJ2-4, with D possibly TRBD2 on 6 matching bases. The CDR3 runs to 17 residues. Germline V gene sequence: CDR1 SGHTA, CDR2 FQGNSA. Trimming took off 5 bases at V and 1 base at J, with 18 bases between the two ends. The CDR3 is CASSPPPGERAKNIQYF. The CDR3 DNA follows: TGTGCCAGCAGCCCCCCCCCGGGGGAGCGGGCCAAAAACATTCAGTACTTC.

The V call is TRBV11-2, the J call TRBJ2-3; 10 bases are shared with TRBD2. The CDR3 is made up of 21 amino acids. The junction had 20 bases not matched to a gene; V was cut back by 4 bases and J by 1 base. CDR1 and CDR2 (germline): SGHAT, FQNNGV. In DNA form, the CDR3 reads TGTGCCAGCAGCTCCCCGACAACGACTAGCGGGCCTACTTGGGGCACAGATACGCAGTATTTT. It encodes CASSSPTTTSGPTWGTDTQYF.

In this sample, this clonotype is medium-sized. The chain combines TRBV2 with TRBJ2-5, with unresolved D. Germline V gene sequence: CDR1 SNHLY, CDR2 FYNNEI. This CDR3 has 13 amino acids. V lost 8 bases to trimming and J lost 5 bases, with 15 bases between them. CDR3 nucleotides: TGTGCCAGCTCCCGCACGTTCGGCGAGACCCAGTACTTC. This sequence encodes CASSRTFGETQYF.

This chain uses TRBV27 with TRBJ2-7, with TRBD2 identical over 11 bases. The junction had 8 bases not matched to a gene; V was cut back by 6 bases and J by 4 bases. Germline loops: CDR1 MNHEY, CDR2 SMNVEV (reference sequence). This CDR3 spans 15 amino acids. The CDR3 coding sequence is TGTGCCAGCAGCCTTAGCGGGAGGGCCAATTACGAGCAGTACTTC. Translating it yields CASSLSGRANYEQYF.

The chain uses TRBV5-1 and TRBJ1-1, with a tentative D call TRBD1 (6 bases). In germline, CDR1 is SGHRS, CDR2 YFSETQ. Between the trimmed V and J ends, which lost 5 bases and 5 bases, there was a span of 16 bases. The CDR3 runs to 14 residues. The CDR3 DNA is TGCGCCAGCAGGAAAACGTCAGGGGTAACTGAAGCTTTCTTT. Residues: CASRKTSGVTEAFF.

This clonotype was recorded at least ten times. The chain links TRBV20-1 to TRBJ2-7; 8 bases are a match to TRBD1. CDR3 length: 13 amino acids. With 5 bases clipped from V and 8 bases from J, the junction kept 11 bases outside the gene matches. Germline lookup yields CDR1 DFQATT and CDR2 SNEGSKA (reference sequence). The CDR3 loop is CSAAGTGSLKQYF. The CDR3 DNA reads as TGCAGTGCTGCCGGGACAGGCTCGTTGAAGCAGTACTTC.

The chain couples TRBV15 to TRBJ1-2; D is uncertain. The V gene's germline CDR1 is LNHNV and CDR2 YYDKDF (reference sequence). The V end was cut by 0 bases, the J end by 4 bases, with 9 bases between. The CDR3 is 14 residues long. The DNA of the CDR3 is TGTGCCACCAGCAGAGACCTCGAGTCCTATGGCTACACCTTC. Translating gives CATSRDLESYGYTF.

This clonotype was picked up many times. V gene TRBV2 combines with J gene TRBJ2-7; D possibly matches TRBD1 or TRBD2 (6 bases each). The CDR3 consists of 11 residues. Germline loops: CDR1 SNHLY, CDR2 FYNNEI. The ends were cut back, 6 bases at V and 11 bases at J, with 14 bases in the middle. CDR3: CASSGGGMEYF. CDR3 nucleotides: TGTGCCAGCAGCGGAGGGGGGATGGAGTACTTC.

This clonotype has a handful of counts. J is TRBJ1-2 and V is TRBV29-1; D call uncertain. The CDR3 length is 11 residues. The germline V gene has CDR1 SQVTM and CDR2 ANQGSEA. Trimming shortened V by 4 bases and J by 3 bases, and 6 bases separated the two germline ends. The CDR3 DNA reads as TGCAGCGTTGCGCAGGACTATGGCTACACCTTC. Its translation is CSVAQDYGYTF.